This record covers a single TCR beta chain. As yet, its antigen is unknown. This record comes from a study of T cell responses to AZD1222 COVID-19 vaccine. General study points: Recipients of AZD1222 seropositive at baseline numbered only 6 or 7.

Repertoires were generated with immunoSEQ multiplex PCR, while TCRdb's copy carries only in-frame clones and drops some. In the table there are more than 90,000 clones, around 84% of which are singletons. V lost 6 bases and J 4 bases, leaving 14 bases between the germline ends. Germline V gives CDR1 KGHDR, CDR2 SFDVKD. CDR3 length: 14 residues. The sequences come from peripheral blood, collected 28 days after the second AZD1222 dose. This TCR came from an adult who received the AZD1222 COVID-19 vaccine. The rearrangement uses TRBV24-1 and TRBJ1-2, with no clear D. The CDR3: CATSPSTFFYGYTF. CDR3 DNA sequence: TGTGCCACCAGTCCGAGTACCTTTTTCTATGGCTACACCTTC.